The 18 T cell receptor beta chains in this list originate from one sample, sequenced in a study of CD8 T cells in Susac syndrome (dated by TCRdb to between 2018 and 2021). Libraries were built with the immunoSEQ multiplex PCR assay. RNA was extracted using the RNeasy kit, and about 0.5 to 1 ug of the RNA was reverse transcribed with random hexamers. TCRdb trimmed the raw reads at Q25, called clones with MiXCR and kept productive beta chains. Records with the same CDR3 protein are collapsed into one entry carrying the most frequent genes and DNA. The sample table holds a few hundred thousand distinct CDR3 sequences, of which about 95% were seen once. The ten largest clonotypes hold 0.095% of the sample. Sequencing was carried out using CD4+ T cells from PBMCs. These receptors all come from a human donor with multiple sclerosis.

This chain uses TRBV3-1 with TRBJ1-1; unclear D gene. Looked up from germline, CDR1 is LGHDT and CDR2 is YNNKEL (reference sequence). The V gene lost 1 base and the J gene lost 0 bases, with 6 bases spanning the gap. CDR3 length equals 14 residues. This chain's CDR3 is CASSQVNLNTEAFF. In DNA, the CDR3 is TGTGCCAGCAGCCAAGTAAACTTGAACACTGAAGCTTTCTTT.

This chain links TRBV2 with TRBJ1-2; D call uncertain. Trimming took off 7 bases at V and 4 bases at J, with 16 bases between the two ends. The CDR3 is 14 residues long. Germline V gene sequence: CDR1 SNHLY, CDR2 FYNNEI. CDR3 sequence: CASNLRAAGYGYTF. CDR3 nucleotides: TGTGCCAGCAACCTTCGGGCGGCAGGCTATGGCTACACCTTC.

V is TRBV6-5 and J is TRBJ2-5, with D unclear. Germline V gene data show CDR1 as MNHEY and CDR2 as SVGAGI. The CDR3 runs 14 residues. V lost 0 bases and J lost 0, with 5 bases in between. This CDR3 reads CASSYSVYQETQYF. CDR3 in DNA: TGTGCCAGCAGTTACTCCGTGTACCAAGAGACCCAGTACTTC.

The chain recombines TRBV2 with TRBJ1-5; tentative D call: TRBD1 (5 bases). CDR3 size: 15 residues. V gave up 8 bases and J gave up 4 bases, with 18 bases separating them. Germline V gives CDR1 SNHLY, CDR2 FYNNEI. DNA of the CDR3: TGTGCCAGCGCTAGGGCGGGGGAAGGAAATCAGCCCCAGCATTTT. It translates to CASARAGEGNQPQHF.

CDR3 in DNA: TGTGCCAGCAGTTTAGTAGGACAGCCGGCCAAAAACATTCAGTACTTC. This gives the protein CASSLVGQPAKNIQYF. The chain employs TRBV12-3 or TRBV12-4 and TRBJ2-4, with D maybe TRBD1 (6 bases). Between the trimmed V and J ends, which lost 1 base and 1 base, there was a span of 11 bases. The CDR3 contains 16 residues.

The rearrangement links TRBV2 to TRBJ2-7; 9 bases fit TRBD2. CDR3 length: 13 residues. Looked up from germline, CDR1 is SNHLY and CDR2 is FYNNEI. The V gene end was trimmed by 7 bases and the J gene end by 4 bases; junction bases not matched to a gene: 5. CDR3 loop: CASTSGVSYEQYF. The CDR3 DNA reads as TGTGCCAGCACTAGCGGGGTTTCGTACGAGCAGTACTTC.

This chain connects TRBV12-3 or TRBV12-4 to TRBJ1-2; 7 positions agree with TRBD1. J lost 4 bases, V lost 2 bases, and 10 bases had no gene match. CDR3 length: 16 residues. The CDR3 DNA sequence: TGTGCCAGCAGTTTACTTGGGACAGCGAGGAGCTATGGCTACACCTTC. It encodes CASSLLGTARSYGYTF.

The V and J genes are TRBV27 and TRBJ2-7; D may be TRBD1 (5 bases). Trimming cost V 6 bases and J 2 bases, with 17 bases left between them. CDR1 MNHEY and CDR2 SMNVEV come from the germline V gene (reference sequence). This CDR3 is 15 amino acids long. The CDR3 loop reads CASSFSGALAYEQYF. Here the CDR3 DNA reads TGTGCCAGCAGCTTCAGTGGGGCGTTAGCCTACGAGCAGTACTTC.

V gene TRBV30 combines with J gene TRBJ1-5; TRBD1 might be the D (5 bases). The CDR3 covers 13 residues. V lost 5 bases and J 3 bases, leaving 11 bases between the germline ends. CDR1 and CDR2 from the germline V gene are GTSNPN and SVGIG (reference sequence). As DNA, the CDR3 is TGTGCCTGGGGGGGGAACGACAATCAGCCCCAGCATTTT. Protein sequence: CAWGGNDNQPQHF.

This clonotype was detected only once. The CDR3 bases are TGCGCCAGCACACGGCTACGGGACAACCTTATAGATACGCAGTATTTT. It is translated as CASTRLRDNLIDTQYF. The chain recombines TRBV5-1 with TRBJ2-3; D is perhaps TRBD1 (6 bases). The CDR3 sequence is 16 residues long. Trimming stripped 6 bases from V and 5 bases from J, with 22 bases between. Germline CDR1 is SGHRS and CDR2 is YFSETQ.

J is TRBJ2-3 and V is TRBV25-1; 7 nucleotides line up with TRBD2. The germline V gene encodes CDR1 MGHDK and CDR2 SYGVNS. V dropped 5 bases and J dropped 5; count of bases not matched to a gene: 1. The CDR3 is made up of 12 amino acids. CDR3 bases: TGTGCCAGCAGTCGGGGGGAAGATACGCAGTATTTT. The encoded protein is CASSRGEDTQYF.

The CDR3, as DNA: TGTGCCAGCAGCCAAGCGGTCCAGCGGGGACATGGCTACACCTTC. Translation gives CASSQAVQRGHGYTF. The gene calls are TRBV14 and TRBJ1-2; tentative D call: TRBD1 (5 bases). The CDR3 runs 15 residues. CDR1 SGHDN and CDR2 FVKESK come from the germline V gene. V lost 1 base and J lost 6, with 15 bases in between.

The rearrangement joins TRBV30 to TRBJ1-5, with TRBD1 matching over 10 bases. The CDR3 covers 16 residues. CDR1 is GTSNPN and CDR2 is SVGIG in the germline V gene (reference sequence). With V trimmed by 3 bases and J by 3 bases, 8 bases remained unmatched. The CDR3 loop is CAWRRQGAGDNQPQHF. The DNA of the CDR3 is TGTGCCTGGAGGCGACAGGGGGCAGGAGACAATCAGCCCCAGCATTTT.

This chain uses TRBV7-2 with TRBJ2-1; 8 positions match TRBD2. Unmatched junction bases numbered 16, after V lost 7 bases and J lost 5 bases. Germline V gene sequence: CDR1 SGHTA, CDR2 FQGNSA. The CDR3 loop spans 17 amino acids. The CDR3 sequence is CASNYASGGGRNNEQFF. CDR3 in DNA: TGTGCCAGCAACTATGCCTCCGGGGGGGGTCGAAACAATGAGCAGTTCTTC.

The CDR3 is CASISSGGAEAFF. The CDR3 nucleotides read TGTGCCAGTATTTCCTCAGGGGGGGCTGAAGCTTTCTTT. The rearrangement links TRBV19 to TRBJ1-1; TRBD1 matches 7 bases. Germline V CDR1 and CDR2: LNHDA, SQIVND (reference sequence). Trimming removed 7 bases from V and 6 bases from J; junction bases left unmatched: 8. The CDR3 length is 13 residues. Complete variable domain (other parts from reference TRBV19 and TRBJ1-1): DGGITQSPKYLFRKEGQNVTLSCEQNLNHDAMYWYRQDPGQGLRLIYYSQIVNDFQKGDIAEGYSVSREKKESFPLTVTSAQKNPTAFYLCASISSGGAEAFFGQGTRLTVV.

This chain links TRBV14 with TRBJ2-1; D is undetermined. V was shortened by 0 bases and J by 5 bases, with 8 bases between the two germline ends. The CDR3 length is 14 residues. Germline-derived CDR1 and CDR2 are SGHDN and FVKESK. CDR3 sequence: CASSQDVVDNEQFF. The CDR3 DNA reads as TGTGCCAGCAGCCAAGATGTTGTGGACAATGAGCAGTTCTTC.

The chain couples TRBV29-1 to TRBJ2-7, with D possibly TRBD1 on 6 matching bases. CDR3 length equals 13 residues. Germline V lookup: CDR1 SQVTM, CDR2 ANQGSEA. Trimming stripped 8 bases from V and 5 bases from J, with 19 bases between. The CDR3 is CSTRTTGLDEQYF. The CDR3 coding sequence is TGCAGCACTCGCACGACAGGTCTCGACGAGCAGTACTTC.

This chain connects TRBV30 to TRBJ1-2; a possible D gene is TRBD1 (5 bases). Trimming removed 2 bases at V and 1 base at J, with 14 bases between. The CDR3 loop spans 15 amino acids. CDR1 is GTSNPN, CDR2 SVGIG, per germline (reference sequence). The CDR3 loop is CAWSPGRNLNYGYTF. CDR3 DNA sequence: TGTGCCTGGAGTCCGGGACGGAACCTTAACTATGGCTACACCTTC.